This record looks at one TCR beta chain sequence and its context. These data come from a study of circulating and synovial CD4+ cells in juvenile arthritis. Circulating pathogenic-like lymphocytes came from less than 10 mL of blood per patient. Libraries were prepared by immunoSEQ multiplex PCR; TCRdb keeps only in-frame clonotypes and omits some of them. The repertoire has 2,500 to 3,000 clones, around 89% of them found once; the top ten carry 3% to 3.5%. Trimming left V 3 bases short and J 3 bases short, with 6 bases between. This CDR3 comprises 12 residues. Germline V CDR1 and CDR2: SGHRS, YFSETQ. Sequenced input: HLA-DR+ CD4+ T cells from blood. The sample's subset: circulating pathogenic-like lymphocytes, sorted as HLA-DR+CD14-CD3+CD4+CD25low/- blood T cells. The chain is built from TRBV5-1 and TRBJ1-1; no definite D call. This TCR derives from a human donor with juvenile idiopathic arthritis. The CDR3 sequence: CASSYRDTEAFF. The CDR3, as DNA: TGCGCCAGCAGCTATCGGGACACTGAAGCTTTCTTT.